The clone carrying this T cell receptor beta chain was found many times. Its matching antigen is unknown. This sample was included in a study of CD8+CD57+ T cells in acquired aplastic anemia. Study in general: On average, sorted CD4+ and CD8+ cells gave about 3.1 ug of DNA.

Sequencing was done on patients that had shown CD8+CD57+ cell expansion by flow cytometry. By the time of blood sampling, patients had still received no therapy. The junction had 9 bases not matched to a gene; V was cut back by 5 bases and J by 0 bases. The CDR3 has 16 residues. Germline V gene data show CDR1 as SGHTA and CDR2 as FQGNSA. Researchers used genomic DNA as the template to profile TCR beta VDJ and CDR3. TCRdb redid the calling of the reads with MiXCR, one entry per CDR3 protein. The table shows hundreds of thousands of distinct CDR3 sequences, with 25% to 40% occurring only once. Regarding the study as a whole: Overlap between patients and controls comprised just under 30 CD8+ CDR3 sequences. Patients and controls were not found to differ significantly in CD8+ Simpson's diversity.

Sequencing was performed on sorted CD4+, CD8+, or CD8+CD57+ T cells (not recorded which) from PBMCs. The rearrangement links TRBV7-2 to TRBJ1-1, with 7 nucleotides matching TRBD1. The sequence derives from a human donor with aplastic anemia. The CDR3 spells CASSLLLTGLNTEAFF. The CDR3 DNA is TGTGCCAGCAGCCTCCTACTGACAGGGTTGAACACTGAAGCTTTCTTT.